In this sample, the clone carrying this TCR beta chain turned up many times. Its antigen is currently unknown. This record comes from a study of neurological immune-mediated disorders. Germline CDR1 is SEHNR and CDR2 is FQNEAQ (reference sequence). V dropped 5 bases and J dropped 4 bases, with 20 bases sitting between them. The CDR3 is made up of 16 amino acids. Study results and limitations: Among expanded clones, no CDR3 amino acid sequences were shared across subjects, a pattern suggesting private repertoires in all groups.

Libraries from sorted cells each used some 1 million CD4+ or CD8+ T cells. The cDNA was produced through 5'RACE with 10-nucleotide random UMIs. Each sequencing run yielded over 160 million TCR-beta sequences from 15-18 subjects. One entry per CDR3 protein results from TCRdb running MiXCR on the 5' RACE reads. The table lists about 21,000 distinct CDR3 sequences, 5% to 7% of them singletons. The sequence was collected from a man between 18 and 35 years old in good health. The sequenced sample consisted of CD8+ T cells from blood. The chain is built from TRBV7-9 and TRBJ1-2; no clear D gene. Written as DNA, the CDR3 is TGTGCCAGCAGCGGACTTAAGGGTCTGAATCTCTATGGCTACACCTTC. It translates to CASSGLKGLNLYGYTF. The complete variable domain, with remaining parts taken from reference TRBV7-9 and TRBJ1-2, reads DTGVSQNPRHKITKRGQNVTFRCDPISEHNRLYWYRQTLGQGPEFLTYFQNEAQLEKSRLLSDRFSAERPKGSFSTLEIQRTEQGDSAMYLCASSGLKGLNLYGYTFGSGTRLTVV.